These 17 T cell receptor beta chains were sequenced from one sample in a study of tumor and adjacent non-tumor tissue in lung cancer. The template was RNA from unsorted bulk tissue. Distant lung tissue was collected more than 3 cm away from the tumor edge. The library came from three nested PCR rounds adapted from ARM-PCR protocols. A single record per CDR3 protein comes from TCRdb applying MiXCR to the multiplex PCR reads. The top ten clones hold around 43% of a sample with around 80,000 distinct CDR3 sequences, 76% of them seen once. Sequencing was done on a sample of distant non-tumor lung tissue. The receptors derive from a man in his sixties or seventies with non-small cell lung cancer.

For this clonotype: The conserved final phenylalanine or tryptophan is absent from the CDR3, which likely points to a read error. The DNA is left out, because the CDR3 cannot be placed on it with certainty; the CDR3 is given as TCRdb lists it. V gene TRBV11-3 combines with J gene TRBJ2-3. The germline CDR1 and CDR2 sequences are SGHNT and YENEEA. The length of the CDR3 is 15 amino acids, counting both ends. The CDR3 sequence is CASTRQEVSTDTHYC.

As concerns this clonotype: This CDR3 is missing its conserved last phenylalanine or tryptophan, likely due to a read error. The rearrangement joins TRBV29-1 to TRBJ1-6, with 8 bases aligning to TRBD1. With V trimmed by 6 bases and J by 7 bases, 5 bases remained unmatched. Germline CDR1 SQVTM, CDR2 ANQGSEA. This CDR3 contains 13 residues. The CDR3 loop reads CSVTGTGNSPLHL. The CDR3 bases are TGCAGCGTGACCGGGACAGGCAATTCACCCCTCCACCTT.

Worth noting for this clonotype: A read error may produce the germline difference seen at one junction end. The chain carries TRBV11-3 and TRBJ2-1; TRBD1 agrees at 10 bases. The CDR3 is 16 amino acids. CDR1 SGHNT and CDR2 YENEEA come from the germline V gene. The CDR3 reads CANSLDPTGDRGDQFF. The CDR3 DNA sequence: TGTGCCAACAGCTTAGATCCCACGGGGGACAGGGGTGACCAGTTCTTC.

On this clonotype: The junction does not match germline at one end; this may be a read error. The rearrangement uses TRBV20-1 and TRBJ1-2; TRBD1 matches 8 bases. The CDR3 runs to 15 residues. CDR1 and CDR2 (germline): DFQATT, SNEGSKA (reference sequence). CDR3 DNA: TGCAGTGCTAGAGATGTGGATGGACAGGGCTATGGCTACACTTTC. Residues: CSARDVDGQGYGYTF.

Note on this clonotype: The junction departs from germline at one end; a sequencing error may be responsible. The chain couples TRBV6-5 to TRBJ1-6; D is ambiguous. In germline, CDR1 is MNHEY, CDR2 SVGAGI. The CDR3 length is 15 residues. The CDR3 DNA is TGCGCCAGCAGTTACAACGGGGATGCGGGTTCACCCCTCCACTTT. Its protein product is CASSYNGDAGSPLHF.

Concerning this clonotype itself: The junction does not match germline at one end; this may be a read error. This chain uses TRBV20-1 with TRBJ1-2; D is unclear. The V gene's germline CDR1 is DFQATT and CDR2 SNEGSKA (reference sequence). The length of the CDR3 is 12 residues. CDR3 protein: CSAVGGNYGYTF. In DNA form, the CDR3 reads TGCAGTGCTGTTGGAGGGAACTATGGTTACACCTTC.

Note on this clonotype: It is likely a read error, because the conserved phenylalanine at the end of the CDR3 is missing. The DNA is left out, because the CDR3 cannot be placed on it with certainty; the CDR3 is given as TCRdb lists it. The V and J genes are TRBV29-1 and TRBJ2-1. The CDR3 has 14 amino acids, counting both end residues. The germline CDR1 and CDR2 sequences are SQVTM and ANQGSEA. CDR3: CSVEDFGVYNEQLL.

Concerning this clonotype: The junction shows a germline mismatch at one end, possibly a read error. V is TRBV29-1 and J is TRBJ2-5; possible D gene TRBD1, 6 bases. Looked up from germline, CDR1 is SQVTM and CDR2 is ANQGSEA. The CDR3 length is 13 residues. CDR3 DNA sequence: TGCAGTGTGATCGACAGGTTCCAAGAGACACAGTACTTC. Protein: CSVIDRFQETQYF.

V gene TRBV12-3 or TRBV12-4 combines with J gene TRBJ1-3; unclear D gene. This CDR3 is 18 amino acids long. The CDR3 is CGSSRPGRGIGSGNTIYF. CDR3 bases: TGTGGTAGCAGTCGTCCCGGGAGAGGGATCGGCTCTGGAAACACCATATATTTT.

The genes are TRBV4-3 and TRBJ2-3; TRBD2 matches at 10 bases. J gave up 3 bases and V 10 bases, and 16 bases lay outside the gene matches. The CDR3 contains 17 residues. Germline V CDR1 and CDR2: LGHNA, YSLEER. For the CDR3, the DNA is TGCGCCAACGTCCAAGATGGGCCTAGCGGGAGAACAGATACGCAGTATTTT. This gives the protein CANVQDGPSGRTDTQYF.

The chain is built from TRBV4-3 and TRBJ2-1; 9 bases fit TRBD2. CDR3 length: 17 residues. The junction had 19 bases not matched to a gene; V was cut back by 0 bases and J by 16 bases. Germline loops: CDR1 LGHNA, CDR2 YSLEER. The CDR3 DNA is TGCGCCAGCAGCCAAGAATGGGCGGGAGGGCCCTACAATGTGCAATTCTTC. Its translation is CASSQEWAGGPYNVQFF.

A remark on this clonotype: A read error is possible here, since a much larger clone lies one base away. The chain joins TRBV4-3 to TRBJ2-1, with 9 nucleotides matching TRBD1. CDR1 and CDR2 (germline): LGHNA, YSLEER. The CDR3 is 15 amino acids. The CDR3 protein is CVSSPGTGTYNEQFF. For the CDR3, the DNA is TGCGTCAGCAGCCCCGGGACAGGGACCTACAATGAGCAGTTCTTC.

The chain links TRBV20-1 to TRBJ2-1, with D perhaps matching TRBD1 (8 bases). Trimming cost V 5 bases and J 1 base, with 18 bases left between them. The CDR3 consists of 16 residues. CDR1 and CDR2 (germline): DFQATT, SNEGSKA (reference sequence). CDR3 bases: TGCAGTGCTTCCCGAACAGGGGGGGGTTCCTACAATGAGCAGTTCTTC. Amino acid sequence: CSASRTGGGSYNEQFF.

Remarks on this clonotype: Because the CDR3 is missing its conserved closing phenylalanine or tryptophan, this is likely a read error. The chain uses TRBV4-3 and TRBJ2-2, with 10 bases lining up with TRBD2. This CDR3 has 16 amino acids. In germline, CDR1 is LGHNA, CDR2 YSLEER. The CDR3 loop is CARSPITSGMLVELFY. CDR3 nucleotides: TGCGCCCGCAGCCCTATAACTAGCGGGATGCTGGTCGAGCTGTTTTAT.

About this clonotype itself: A read error is likely, as this CDR3 ends without the conserved phenylalanine or tryptophan. V and J are TRBV6-5 and TRBJ2-3, with 7 bases fitting TRBD2. This CDR3 contains 15 residues. Germline trimming cut 6 bases from V and 2 bases from J; bases unmatched to any gene: 8. Germline values: CDR1 MNHEY, CDR2 SVGAGI. CDR3 sequence reads: CASRLLAGDTDTQYL. The CDR3 nucleotides read TGTGCCAGCAGGTTACTTGCGGGGGACACAGATACGCAGTATTTG.

The gene calls are TRBV12-3 or TRBV12-4 and TRBJ1-5; the match to TRBD1 covers 11 bases. Germline trimming cut 1 base from V and 12 bases from J; bases unmatched to any gene: 8. The CDR3 has 15 amino acids. The CDR3 nucleotides read TGTGCCAGCAGTTTAGGGACAGGGGGCAATAAGAACCAGCATTTT. Encoded protein: CASSLGTGGNKNQHF.

This clonotype came up a few times. The chain carries TRBV24-1 and TRBJ2-5; D is undetermined. The CDR3 sequence is 15 residues long. Germline CDR1 KGHDR, CDR2 SFDVKD. Trimming shortened V by 4 bases and J by 2 bases, and 13 bases separated the two germline ends. The CDR3: CATSEPAWVQETQYF. The CDR3 coding sequence is TGTGCCACCAGTGAGCCGGCATGGGTTCAAGAGACCCAGTACTTC.